This T cell receptor (beta chain) appears in the sequencing data of a study of blood T cell repertoires in COVID-19. As for the study in general: Sites in the United States, Italy and Spain provided acute and convalescent COVID-19 samples. PBMCs, B-cell-depleted T cells, or T cells were the source of the cDNA or gDNA that made up the material.

Authors' methods: Reference gene primers were amplified, and this amplification served to estimate nucleated cell counts. Assay used: immunoSEQ multiplex PCR; TCRdb lists only in-frame clones, some missing. V and J calls and clone size follow that table, whereas D and trimming were derived from the DNA. The table shows about 78,000 clones, with 75% to 95% occurring only once. The CDR3 covers 15 residues. The germline V gene has CDR1 SGHDT and CDR2 YYEEEE. The V gene lost 6 bases and the J gene lost 5 bases, with 20 bases spanning the gap. V and J are TRBV5-6 and TRBJ2-5; D is perhaps TRBD1 (5 bases). The sequenced sample was peripheral blood. The source is an elderly woman with acute or convalescent COVID-19. This CDR3 is CASTRIRQGIETQYF. In DNA, the CDR3 is TGTGCCAGCACTCGAATCCGGCAGGGCATCGAGACCCAGTACTTC. Variable domain in full (rest from reference TRBV5-6 and TRBJ2-5): DAGVTQSPTHLIKTRGQQVTLRCSPKSGHDTVSWYQQALGQGPQFIFQYYEEEERQRGNFPDRFSGHQFPNYSSELNVNALLLGDSALYLCASTRIRQGIETQYFGPGTRLLVL.